Included here is one TCR beta chain sequence, with context. Its specificity is not known. These data are taken from a study of cytomegalovirus exposure and HLA in healthy donors. 13 Jbeta primers and 60 Vbeta primers were used for the PCR. TCRdb's table, derived via immunoSEQ multiplex PCR, lists solely in-frame clones and lacks some. Of around 160,000 clones listed, about 73% are singletons. V gave up 2 bases and J gave up 1 base; unmatched junction bases: 7. Germline loops: CDR1 MNHEY, CDR2 SMNVEV (reference sequence). The CDR3 spans 16 residues. Findings and caveats of the study: Clonal expansion was found to be greater in HLA-associated TCR beta chains than in equally common others in a later analysis.

These donors, healthy bone marrow donors, were studied. Sequencing was carried out using PBMCs. The receptor was derived from a man in his forties or fifties in good health and CMV-seropositive. The genes are TRBV27 and TRBJ2-5, with TRBD2 matching over 7 bases. This CDR3 is CASSLLAGVRQETQYF. DNA of the CDR3: TGTGCCAGCAGTTTACTGGCGGGAGTCCGCCAAGAGACCCAGTACTTC.